The source of this T cell receptor beta chain is a study of blood T cell repertoires in COVID-19. About the research overall: Some COVID-19 samples were acute and others convalescent; all came from the United States, Italy and Spain. PBMCs, B-cell-depleted T cells, or T cells were the source of the cDNA or gDNA that made up the material.

This CDR3 contains 15 residues. J lost 3 bases, V lost 4 bases, and 2 bases had no gene match. Per germline, CDR1 SGHRS and CDR2 YFSETQ. In the study's own analysis: Amplification of reference gene primers provided the estimated nucleated cell counts. Repertoires were generated with immunoSEQ multiplex PCR, while TCRdb's copy carries only in-frame clones and drops some. V, J and clone size derive from that table, while D and trimming were established from the DNA sequence. The sample carries around 190,000 clones, more than 75% recorded once. The rearrangement uses TRBV5-1 and TRBJ2-1; TRBD2 matches 12 bases. The sample was peripheral blood. This receptor was taken from a woman aged 80 or older with acute or convalescent COVID-19. DNA for the CDR3: TGCGCCAGCAGCCCGGGACTAGCGGGCTACAATGAGCAGTTCTTC. Translated, it gives CASSPGLAGYNEQFF.